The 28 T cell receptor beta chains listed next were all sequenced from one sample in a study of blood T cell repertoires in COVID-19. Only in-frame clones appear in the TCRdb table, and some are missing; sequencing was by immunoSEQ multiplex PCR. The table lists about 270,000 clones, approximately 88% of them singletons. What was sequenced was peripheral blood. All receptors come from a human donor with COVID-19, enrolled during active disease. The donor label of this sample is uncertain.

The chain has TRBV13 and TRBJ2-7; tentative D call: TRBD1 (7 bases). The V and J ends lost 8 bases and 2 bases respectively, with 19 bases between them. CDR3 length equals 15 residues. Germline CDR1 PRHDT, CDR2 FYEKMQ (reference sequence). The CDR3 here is CASSLQGDFPYEQYF. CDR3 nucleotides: TGTGCCAGCTCCCTCCAGGGGGACTTCCCCTACGAGCAGTACTTC.

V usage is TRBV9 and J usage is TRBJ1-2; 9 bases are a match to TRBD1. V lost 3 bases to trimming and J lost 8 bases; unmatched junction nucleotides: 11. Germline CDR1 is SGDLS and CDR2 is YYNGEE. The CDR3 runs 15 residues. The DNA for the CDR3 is TGTGCCAGCAGCGCAGCTTGGGACAGGGAAGGCGGCTACACCTTC. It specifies CASSAAWDREGGYTF.

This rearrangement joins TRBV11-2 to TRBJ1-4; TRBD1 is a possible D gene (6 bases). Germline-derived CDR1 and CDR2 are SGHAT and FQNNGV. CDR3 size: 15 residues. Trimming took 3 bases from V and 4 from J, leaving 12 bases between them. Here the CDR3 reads CASSFSGVNNEKLFF. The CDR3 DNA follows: TGTGCCAGCAGCTTTTCAGGGGTCAATAATGAAAAACTGTTTTTT.

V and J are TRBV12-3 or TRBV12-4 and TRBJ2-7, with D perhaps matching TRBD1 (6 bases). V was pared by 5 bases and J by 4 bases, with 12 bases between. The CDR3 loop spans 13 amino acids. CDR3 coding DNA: TGTGCCAGCAGTACAACAGGGATTTACGAGCAGTACTTC. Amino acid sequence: CASSTTGIYEQYF.

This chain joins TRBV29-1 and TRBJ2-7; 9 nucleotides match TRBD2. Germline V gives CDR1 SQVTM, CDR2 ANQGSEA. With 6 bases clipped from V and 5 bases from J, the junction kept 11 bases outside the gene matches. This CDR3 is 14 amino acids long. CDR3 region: CSVEAGTSSHEQYF. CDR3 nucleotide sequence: TGCAGCGTGGAGGCCGGGACTAGCAGCCACGAGCAGTACTTC.

CDR3: CASSTDGNYGYTF. The CDR3 bases are TGCGCCAGCAGCACCGACGGGAACTATGGCTACACCTTC. The J gene is TRBJ1-2, the V gene TRBV5-1, with D hard to call. This CDR3 comprises 13 residues. V dropped 4 bases and J dropped 2 bases, with 9 bases sitting between them. Germline CDR1 SGHRS, CDR2 YFSETQ.

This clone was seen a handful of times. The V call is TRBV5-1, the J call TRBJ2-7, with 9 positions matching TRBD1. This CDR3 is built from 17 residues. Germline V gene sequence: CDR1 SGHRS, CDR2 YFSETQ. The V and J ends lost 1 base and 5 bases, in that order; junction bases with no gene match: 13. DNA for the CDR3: TGCGCCAGCAGCTTGCCGGGACAGGGACAGGTTCCCCACGAGCAGTACTTC. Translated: CASSLPGQGQVPHEQYF.

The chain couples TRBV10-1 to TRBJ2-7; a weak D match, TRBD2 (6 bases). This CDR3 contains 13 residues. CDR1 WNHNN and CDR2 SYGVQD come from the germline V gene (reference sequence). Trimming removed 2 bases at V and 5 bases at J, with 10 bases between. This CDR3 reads CASSEGGSNEQYF. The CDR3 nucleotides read TGCGCCAGCAGTGAGGGAGGGTCCAACGAGCAGTACTTC.

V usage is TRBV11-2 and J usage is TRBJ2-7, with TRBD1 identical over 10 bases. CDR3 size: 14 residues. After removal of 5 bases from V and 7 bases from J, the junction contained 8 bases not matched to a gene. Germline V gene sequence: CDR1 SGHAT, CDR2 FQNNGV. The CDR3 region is CASSTGTGEGEQYF. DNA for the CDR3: TGTGCCAGCAGCACGGGGACAGGGGAGGGTGAGCAGTACTTC.

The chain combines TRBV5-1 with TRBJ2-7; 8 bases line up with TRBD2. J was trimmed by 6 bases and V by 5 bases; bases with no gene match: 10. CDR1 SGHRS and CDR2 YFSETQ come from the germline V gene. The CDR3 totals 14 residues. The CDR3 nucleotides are TGCGCCAGCAGACGTGCGGGGGGCTTGTCCGAGCAGTACTTC. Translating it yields CASRRAGGLSEQYF.

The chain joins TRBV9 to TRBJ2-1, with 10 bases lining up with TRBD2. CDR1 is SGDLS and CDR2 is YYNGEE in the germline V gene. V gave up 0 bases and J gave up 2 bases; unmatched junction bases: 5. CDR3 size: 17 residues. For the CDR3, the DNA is TGTGCCAGCAGCGTAGCTGGGCTAGCGGGGGCCTACAATGAGCAGTTCTTC. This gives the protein CASSVAGLAGAYNEQFF.

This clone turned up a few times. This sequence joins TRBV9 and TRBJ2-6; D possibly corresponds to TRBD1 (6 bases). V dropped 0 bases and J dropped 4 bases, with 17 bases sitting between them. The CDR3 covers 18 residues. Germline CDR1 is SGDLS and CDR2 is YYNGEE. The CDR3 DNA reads TGTGCCAGCAGCGTAGGTGGTCAGGGGTCTTCGGGGGCCAACGTCCTGACTTTC. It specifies CASSVGGQGSSGANVLTF.

CDR3 sequence reads: CASSHDPDWPRGEQFF. The CDR3 DNA reads TGTGCCAGCAGTCACGACCCGGACTGGCCTCGGGGTGAGCAGTTCTTC. The chain has TRBV6-2 or TRBV6-3 and TRBJ2-1; D possibly corresponds to TRBD2 (5 bases). The V end was cut by 5 bases, the J end by 9 bases, with 23 bases between. The CDR3 extends over 16 amino acids. The germline V gene has CDR1 MNHEY and CDR2 SVGEGT.

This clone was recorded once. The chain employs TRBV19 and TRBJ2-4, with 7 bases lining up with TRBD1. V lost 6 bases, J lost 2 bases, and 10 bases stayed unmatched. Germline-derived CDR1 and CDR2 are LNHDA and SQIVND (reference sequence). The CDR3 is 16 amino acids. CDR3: CASSDTGQTPKNIQYF. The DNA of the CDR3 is TGTGCCAGTAGCGATACGGGACAGACCCCCAAAAACATTCAGTACTTC.

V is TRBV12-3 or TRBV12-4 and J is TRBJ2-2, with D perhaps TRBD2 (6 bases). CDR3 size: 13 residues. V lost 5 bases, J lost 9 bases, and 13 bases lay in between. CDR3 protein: CASSGGTHRELFF. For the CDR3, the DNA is TGTGCCAGCAGTGGCGGGACCCACCGGGAGCTGTTTTTT.

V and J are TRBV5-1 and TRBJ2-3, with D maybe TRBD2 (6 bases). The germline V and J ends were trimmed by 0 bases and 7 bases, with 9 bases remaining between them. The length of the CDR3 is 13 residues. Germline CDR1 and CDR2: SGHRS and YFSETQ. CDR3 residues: CASSLDGGNTQYF. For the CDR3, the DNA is TGCGCCAGCAGCTTGGACGGGGGAAATACGCAGTATTTT.

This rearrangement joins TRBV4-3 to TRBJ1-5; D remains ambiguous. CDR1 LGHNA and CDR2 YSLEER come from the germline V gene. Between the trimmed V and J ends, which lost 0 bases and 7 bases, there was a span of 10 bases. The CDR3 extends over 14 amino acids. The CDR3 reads CASSQDLWEQPQHF. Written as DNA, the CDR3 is TGCGCCAGCAGCCAAGATCTTTGGGAGCAGCCCCAGCATTTT.

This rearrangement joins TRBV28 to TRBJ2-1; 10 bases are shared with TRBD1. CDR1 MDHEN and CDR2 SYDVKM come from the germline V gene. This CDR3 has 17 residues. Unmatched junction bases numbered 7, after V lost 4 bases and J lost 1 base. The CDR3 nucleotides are TGTGCCAGCAGTTCCATCAGACAGGGGGCGTCCTACAATGAGCAGTTCTTC. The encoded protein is CASSSIRQGASYNEQFF.

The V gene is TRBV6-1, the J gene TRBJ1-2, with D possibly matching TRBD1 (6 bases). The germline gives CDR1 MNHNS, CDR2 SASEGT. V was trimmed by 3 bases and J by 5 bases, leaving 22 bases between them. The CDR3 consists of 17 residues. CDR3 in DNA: TGTGCCAGCAGTGATGCCTTACAGGGCGGGTTGCTTTATGGCTACACCTTC. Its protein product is CASSDALQGGLLYGYTF.

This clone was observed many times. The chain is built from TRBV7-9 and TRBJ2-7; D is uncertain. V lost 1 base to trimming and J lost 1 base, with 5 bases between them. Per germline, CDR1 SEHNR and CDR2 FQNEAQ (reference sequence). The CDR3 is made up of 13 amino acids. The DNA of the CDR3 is TGTGCCAGCAGCTTAGGTCCGTCCTACGAGCAGTACTTC. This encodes CASSLGPSYEQYF.

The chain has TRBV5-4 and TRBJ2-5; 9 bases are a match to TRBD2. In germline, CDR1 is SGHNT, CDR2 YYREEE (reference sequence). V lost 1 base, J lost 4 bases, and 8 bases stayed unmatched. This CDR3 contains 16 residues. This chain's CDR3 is CASSLKTSGELETQYF. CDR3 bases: TGTGCCAGCAGCTTGAAGACTAGCGGAGAGCTAGAGACCCAGTACTTC. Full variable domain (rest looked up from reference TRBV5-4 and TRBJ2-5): ETGVTQSPTHLIKTRGQQVTLRCSSQSGHNTVSWYQQALGQGPQFIFQYYREEENGRGNFPPRFSGLQFPNYSSELNVNALELDDSALYLCASSLKTSGELETQYFGPGTRLLVL.

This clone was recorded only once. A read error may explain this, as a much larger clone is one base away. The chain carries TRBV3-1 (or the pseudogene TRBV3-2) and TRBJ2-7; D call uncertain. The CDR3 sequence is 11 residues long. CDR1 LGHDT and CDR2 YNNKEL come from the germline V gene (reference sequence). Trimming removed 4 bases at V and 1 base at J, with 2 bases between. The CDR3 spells CASSLSYEQYF. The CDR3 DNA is TGTGCCAGCAGCCTATCCTACGAGCAGTACTTC.

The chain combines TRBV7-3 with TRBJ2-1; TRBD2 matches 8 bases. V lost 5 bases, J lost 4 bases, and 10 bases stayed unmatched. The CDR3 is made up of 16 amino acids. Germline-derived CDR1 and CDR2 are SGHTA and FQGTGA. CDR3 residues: CASSLQSGSGYNEQFF. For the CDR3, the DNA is TGTGCCAGCAGCCTTCAAAGCGGGAGTGGGTACAATGAGCAGTTCTTC. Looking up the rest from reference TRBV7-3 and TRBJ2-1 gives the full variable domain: GAGVSQTPSNKVTEKGKYVELRCDPISGHTALYWYRQSLGQGPEFLIYFQGTGAADDSGLPNDRFFAVRPEGSVSTLKIQRTERGDSAVYLCASSLQSGSGYNEQFFGPGTRLTVL.

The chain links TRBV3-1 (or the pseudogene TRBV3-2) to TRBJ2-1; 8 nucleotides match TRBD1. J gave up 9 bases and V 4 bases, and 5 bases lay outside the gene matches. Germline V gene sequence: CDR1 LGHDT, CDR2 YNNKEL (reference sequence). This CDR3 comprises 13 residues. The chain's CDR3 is CASSPGQGGEQFF. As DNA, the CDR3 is TGTGCCAGCAGCCCCGGACAGGGAGGTGAGCAGTTCTTC.

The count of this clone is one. The CDR3 reads CASSLGVLGTSGKETQYF. CDR3 in DNA: TGTGCCAGCAGCTTAGGGGTGCTGGGGACTAGCGGAAAAGAGACCCAGTACTTC. V and J are TRBV11-3 and TRBJ2-5, with TRBD2 matching over 11 bases. The CDR3 covers 18 residues. V lost 1 base, J lost 3 bases, and 10 bases stayed unmatched. Germline V lookup: CDR1 SGHNT, CDR2 YENEEA.

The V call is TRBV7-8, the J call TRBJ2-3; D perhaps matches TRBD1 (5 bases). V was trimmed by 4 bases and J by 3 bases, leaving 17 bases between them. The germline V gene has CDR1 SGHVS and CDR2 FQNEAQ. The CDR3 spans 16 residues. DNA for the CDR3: TGTGCCAGCAGCTGGTCACAGGCCGTCAGGACAGATACGCAGTATTTT. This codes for CASSWSQAVRTDTQYF.

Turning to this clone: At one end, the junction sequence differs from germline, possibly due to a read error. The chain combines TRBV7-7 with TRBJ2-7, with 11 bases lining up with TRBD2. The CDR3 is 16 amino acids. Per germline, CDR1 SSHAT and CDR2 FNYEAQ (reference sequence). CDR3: CASSLATSGSGYEQYF. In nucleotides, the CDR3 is TGTGCTAGCAGCTTAGCAACTAGCGGGAGTGGCTACGAGCAGTACTTC.

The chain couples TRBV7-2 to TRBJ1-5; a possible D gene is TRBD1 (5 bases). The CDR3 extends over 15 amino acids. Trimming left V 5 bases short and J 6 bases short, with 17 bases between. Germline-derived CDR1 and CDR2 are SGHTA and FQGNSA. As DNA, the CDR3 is TGTGCCAGCAGCCTCATTGGAAGGGGAGGTCAGCCCCAGCATTTT. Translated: CASSLIGRGGQPQHF.